The present TCR beta chain was sequenced within a study of regulatory T cells in long-lasting Graves disease (dated by TCRdb to about 2021). About the full investigation: Newly diagnosed Graves' disease patients had taken antithyroid drugs for less than 3 months. Persistent Graves' disease patients were compared with newly diagnosed Graves' disease patients by peripheral blood TCR sequencing and RNA sequencing. The study was registered as a clinical trial and conducted in China. A total of around 35 samples underwent TCR sequencing, from roughly 13 patients with persistent Graves' disease and 20 or so patients with newly diagnosed Graves' disease. Broader findings and caveats from the paper: Sequencing and analysis were restricted to the TCR beta chain. Because the primary lesion, thyroid tissue, could not be accessed, the study looked at peripheral blood alone. As a limitation, the authors acknowledged that the small sample size may reduce accuracy. A larger number of public clonotypes was shared among persistent patients (more than 2,500) than among newly diagnosed patients (approximately 1,000). Lower TCR Shannon entropy and fewer highly expanded clones were observed in persistent Graves' disease patients than in newly diagnosed patients, which suggested clonal expansion. TRBV28, TRBJ1-2 and TRBJ2-5 were preferentially used in persistent disease, while TRBV20-1 and TRBJ2-1 were favored in newly diagnosed disease.

Turning to this clonotype: No cognate antigen has been identified for it. The sample holds no much larger clone one base away, and base qualities are not on file.

This specimen's time point label, per the study, means: newly diagnosed GD, antithyroid drugs for less than 3 months. For both TCR sequencing and RNA sequencing, RNA was extracted from PBMCs using TRIzol. The diagnosis of Graves' disease was made according to American Thyroid Association guidelines. The patients came from an endocrinology department in Xi'an, China. Each patient gave approximately 9 milliliters of peripheral blood, collected in an EDTA anticoagulant tube. PBMCs were isolated by Ficoll Paque Plus density gradient separation without further T cell sorting. An Agilent 2100 Bioanalyzer and agarose gel were used to check RNA quality, and a NanoDrop 2000 was used to measure RNA concentration. The germline V gene (reference sequence) provides CDR1 SGHKS and CDR2 YYEKEE. The CDR3 has 12 amino acids, counting the end cysteine and phenylalanine. Only the CDR3 DNA stays, 36 bases, in frame from base 1. Trimming at the junction amounts to 4 bases on V and 7 bases on J, and the germline ends lie 8 bases apart.

Libraries came from multiplex PCR. Sequencing was performed on an Illumina HiSeq 4000. CDR3 regions were amplified by Arm-PCR with iRepertoire HTBI primers to construct TCR beta libraries. Gel purification was performed on PCR products prior to sequencing. The published analysis was carried out like this. Gene usage analysis of CDR3 amino acid clonotypes relied on the 55 to 80 TRBV and 12 to 15 TRBJ segments identified across samples. Filtered high-quality paired reads were merged into contigs using COPE and FqMerger. BLAST was used to align contigs to the IMGT TRBV, TRBD and TRBJ reference genes, and CDR3 was defined following IMGT. Clonotypes above 0.1% frequency were classified as highly expanded clones. Shannon entropy served as the measure of repertoire diversity, while the Gini coefficient captured V-J evenness. A clonotype was considered public if more than one individual shared it. TCRdb trimmed public reads at Q25 via fastp, called clones via MiXCR and kept in-frame beta chains. Entries that share a CDR3 protein sequence are merged under the most common genes and DNA. What appears here as the V and J calls and clone size reflects TCRdb's work, not the paper's. This sample has approximately 400,000 distinct CDR3 sequences in its table, and about 15% of those were observed once. In total, the top ten clones hold about a sixth of the sample.

The sample was also reused in another study, on T cells in Graves' hyperthyroidism and ophthalmopathy. The second publication reports: A patient counted as having stable Graves' hyperthyroidism if no progression to ophthalmopathy occurred over 18 months of follow-up. Hyperthyroidism patients were aged 18 to 65 years and newly diagnosed, with disease duration of less than 2 months. Patients with uncontrolled infections, other autoimmune diseases, pregnancy or lactation were excluded. Clinical symptoms, serum thyroxine and TRAb, thyroid ultrasound, and orbital computed tomography formed the basis for the diagnoses. For the first round of RT-PCR on the TCR CDR3, the HTBI primer set was used together with the Qiagen OneStep RT-PCR kit. Most expanded thyroid clonotypes (frequency above 0.001) were also detected in blood, a finding suggesting that blood repertoires may reflect thyroid immune responses. A model built on a 13 V-J signature distinguished ophthalmopathy from stable hyperthyroidism, reaching around 88% sensitivity and around 81% specificity in cross-validation and 80%/75% in testing. In validation, the model predicted progression to ophthalmopathy with over 60% sensitivity and around 72% specificity, a median of approximately 6.5 months before onset. To identify distinguishing TCR V-J signatures, a discovery cohort of some 99 patients was used, comprising 40 to 45 with Graves' ophthalmopathy and roughly 60 with stable Graves' hyperthyroidism. Prospective prediction of ophthalmopathy was tested in an independent validation cohort of about 19 hyperthyroidism patients and 17 patients who later progressed to ophthalmopathy. The 90 to 100 discovery patients were randomly divided into training and test sets at a 7:3 ratio. In six Graves' hyperthyroidism patients, the study also compared T-cell repertoires from thyroid tissue with T-cell repertoires from blood. Following sampling, methimazole starting at 30 mg daily was given to hyperthyroidism patients, and high-dose intravenous methylprednisolone was given to ophthalmopathy patients. Libraries were constructed in a second round of multiplex PCR, after which size selection and purification were carried out. Libraries were sequenced paired-end with 100 bp reads on an Illumina HiSeq2000. SOAPnuke was used to process the raw data, throwing out any read that contained adapters or uncalled bases, had a mean Phred below 15, or lacked an exact constant-primer or identifier match. High-quality paired reads were merged using COPE v1.2.5, and each unique nucleotide sequence was defined as a clonotype. Clonotypes were aligned to IMGT TRBV, TRBD and TRBJ reference segments using MiTCR v1.1. Analysis was restricted to V-J combinations with a frequency above 0.0001, which covered roughly 99% of repertoires. A TCS score was defined as the ratio between F50 (clonal expansion) and ExV (chaos), using BLOSUM62-based TCRdist between CDR3 peptides within each V-J. Welch's t-statistics and random forest reduced roughly 500 V-J features to 13, which were used in a naive Bayes classifier (R e1071). No statistical method was used to set the sample size in advance, and investigators knew the group allocation. The paper describes TCR Vbeta CDR3 sequencing of more than 120 peripheral blood samples, made up of around 41 ophthalmopathy patients, 70 to 75 hyperthyroidism patients and 17 progressor patients.

The sequence joins TRBV5-5 to TRBJ2-2; confidence is insufficient to name the D gene. Specimen: peripheral blood mononuclear cells (PBMCs), collected at new diagnosis, from a patient treated with antithyroid drugs. The sequence came from a woman in her 30s with Graves disease. Donor details come from another sample of the same person, matched by shared clones. The CDR3 corresponds to CASSAHRGELFF. The bases are TGTGCCAGCAGCGCCCATCGCGGGGAGCTGTTTTTT. Beyond the CDR3, the reference TRBV5-5 and TRBJ2-2 genes provide the residues; the full variable domain reads: DAGVTQSPTHLIKTRGQQVTLRCSPISGHKSVSWYQQVLGQGPQFIFQYYEKEERGRGNFPDRFSARQFPNYSSELNVNALLLGDSALYLCASSAHRGELFFGEGSRLTVL.